The 6 T cell receptor beta chains presented below share a single source sample, sequenced in a study of T cells in Graves' hyperthyroidism and ophthalmopathy. Researchers amplified the TCR beta CDR3 regions from RNA transcripts. HTBI primers were employed in a first-round RT-PCR of the TCR CDR3. TCRdb independently ran MiXCR on the multiplex PCR reads; one entry per CDR3 protein. The sample records a few hundred thousand distinct CDR3 sequences, roughly 46% being singletons. The sample taken for sequencing was peripheral blood or thyroid tissue (not recorded which). These receptors all come from a woman younger than 30 with Graves' hyperthyroidism.

This clonotype was seen a few times. This chain joins TRBV7-2 and TRBJ2-5, with TRBD2 matching over 7 bases. The J call may be wrong; the DNA end is better matched by TRBJ2-7. Germline-derived CDR1 and CDR2 are SGHTA and FQGNSA. This CDR3 spans 16 amino acids. CDR3 protein: CASSPRGGLNSYEQYF. CDR3 coding DNA: TGTGCCAGCAGCCCCCGGGGAGGGCTGAACTCCTACGAGCAGTACTTC.

There are a few counts of this clonotype. The gene calls are TRBV12-3 or TRBV12-4 and TRBJ2-5, with 8 bases fitting TRBD1. V lost 5 bases, J lost 5 bases, and 7 bases stayed unmatched. The CDR3 runs to 14 residues. In nucleotides, the CDR3 is TGTGCCAGCAGTGCCCGGACAGGGATGGAGACCCAGTACTTC. It translates to CASSARTGMETQYF.

The V and J genes are TRBV24-1 and TRBJ2-1; D unclear. Germline V gene sequence: CDR1 KGHDR, CDR2 SFDVKD. The V end lost 4 bases, the J end lost 8 bases, and 5 bases lay between the germline ends. The CDR3 runs 11 residues. CDR3 loop: CATSEVDEQFF. The CDR3 bases are TGTGCCACCAGTGAAGTGGATGAGCAGTTCTTC.

The gene calls are TRBV11-2 and TRBJ2-2, with TRBD2 matching 11 bases. With 5 bases clipped from V and 8 bases from J, the junction kept 7 bases outside the gene matches. Germline V gene lookup returns CDR1 SGHAT and CDR2 FQNNGV. This CDR3 has 15 amino acids. CDR3 sequence: CASSARLAGKGELFF. CDR3 DNA sequence: TGTGCCAGCAGCGCCCGACTAGCGGGAAAAGGGGAGCTGTTTTTT.

This clonotype was seen at least ten times. This chain uses TRBV2 with TRBJ1-1; D not certain. Germline loops: CDR1 SNHLY, CDR2 FYNNEI. This CDR3 is 13 amino acids long. Trimming cost V 5 bases and J 7 bases, with 14 bases left between them. The CDR3 DNA reads TGTGCCAGCAGTCTAGCCGAGGAGGGTGAAGCTTTCTTT. Amino acids: CASSLAEEGEAFF.

In this sample, this clonotype turned up many times. The rearrangement uses TRBV7-2 and TRBJ2-2; D unclear. The CDR3 sequence is 14 residues long. Trimming cost V 2 bases and J 0 bases, with 4 bases left between them. The germline CDR1 and CDR2 sequences are SGHTA and FQGNSA. CDR3 region: CASSLLANTGELFF. In DNA, the CDR3 is TGTGCCAGCAGCTTACTAGCGAACACCGGGGAGCTGTTTTTT.